This T cell receptor (beta chain) was captured in a study of blood T cell repertoires in COVID-19. As for the study in general: Collection of acute and convalescent COVID-19 samples took place in the United States, Italy and Spain. T cells, B-cell-depleted T cells, or PBMCs supplied cDNA or gDNA.

In the study's own analysis: Nucleated cell number was recorded as an estimate derived from reference gene primer amplification. The repertoire was sequenced with immunoSEQ multiplex PCR; TCRdb's copy has only in-frame clones and lacks some. That table furnishes V, J and clone size, whereas the DNA furnished D and trimming. This table holds 25,000 or so clones, roughly 85% found once. Germline CDR1 reads SGHRS; CDR2 reads YFSETQ. This CDR3 has 19 residues. After removal of 4 bases from V and 1 base from J, the junction contained 16 bases not matched to a gene. Input material: peripheral blood. This TCR was recovered from a woman older than 75 with active or convalescent COVID-19. The genes are TRBV5-1 and TRBJ2-7; 11 bases fit TRBD2. Written as DNA, the CDR3 is TGCGCCAGCAGCCTCCAGGCCGCGCCTAGCGGGAGGATTTCCTACGAGCAGTACTTC. This gives the protein CASSLQAAPSGRISYEQYF.